Presented here are 10 T cell receptor beta chains from one specimen sequenced in a study of molecular identifiers for immune sequencing clone quantification. Each CDR3 protein gets one entry after TCRdb re-called the PCR reads with MiXCR. The sample consists of around 460,000 distinct CDR3 sequences, around 23% of them appearing once. The sequencing sample was made of naive CD8+ T cells from blood, with Jurkat cell RNA spiked in. Noted subset: FACS-sorted CD8+CD4-CCR7+CD45RA+ naive T cells. These receptors were taken from a human donor in good health. Some libraries in this study had Jurkat cell RNA spiked in.

V and J are TRBV20-1 and TRBJ2-3; 10 bases fit TRBD2. The CDR3 sequence is 16 residues long. Trimming took 0 bases from V and 5 from J; bases not matched to a gene: 8. CDR1 DFQATT and CDR2 SNEGSKA come from the germline V gene (reference sequence). As DNA, the CDR3 is TGCAGTGCTAGAGATGTACTAGCGGGAACTATAGATACGCAGTATTTT. Protein product: CSARDVLAGTIDTQYF.

A few counts support this clonotype. The CDR3 protein is CASSQGLAGAPTADTQYF. CDR3 nucleotides: TGTGCCAGCAGCCAAGGACTAGCGGGGGCCCCGACGGCAGATACGCAGTATTTT. The V call is TRBV13, the J call TRBJ2-3, with 13 bases matching TRBD2. Germline V lookup: CDR1 PRHDT, CDR2 FYEKMQ (reference sequence). Trimming cost V 5 bases and J 4 bases; bases outside gene matches: 12. CDR3 length: 18 amino acids. Variable domain in full (rest from reference TRBV13 and TRBJ2-3): AAGVIQSPRHLIKEKRETATLKCYPIPRHDTVYWYQQGPGQDPQFLISFYEKMQSDKGSIPDRFSAQQFSDYHSELNMSSLELGDSALYFCASSQGLAGAPTADTQYFGPGTRLTVL.

This clonotype was counted at least ten times. The V gene is TRBV5-1, the J gene TRBJ2-3, with TRBD2 matching over 11 bases. Looked up from germline, CDR1 is SGHRS and CDR2 is YFSETQ. This CDR3 region has 16 residues. The V segment lost 4 bases and the J segment 5 bases; nucleotides outside the gene matches: 9. CDR3 sequence (DNA): TGCGCCAGCAGCGGAGGGACTAGCGGTTTGGAAGATACGCAGTATTTT. It specifies CASSGGTSGLEDTQYF.

This clonotype came up many times. V gene TRBV12-3 or TRBV12-4 combines with J gene TRBJ1-6, with TRBD1 matching 8 bases. With V trimmed by 3 bases and J by 9 bases, 4 bases remained unmatched. The CDR3 loop spans 14 amino acids. CDR3 amino acids: CASSFDRGGSPLHF. CDR3 DNA: TGTGCCAGCAGTTTTGACAGGGGAGGTTCACCCCTCCACTTT.

V gene TRBV7-2 combines with J gene TRBJ1-5; no firm D call. Germline loops: CDR1 SGHTA, CDR2 FQGNSA. Trimming pared 0 bases from V and 0 bases from J, leaving 6 bases between. CDR3 length: 15 residues. The CDR3 protein is CASSLADYSNQPQHF. The CDR3 coding sequence is TGTGCCAGCAGCTTAGCTGACTATAGCAATCAGCCCCAGCATTTT.

This clonotype turned up a few times. This chain links TRBV19 with TRBJ1-3; D not certain. The germline V gene encodes CDR1 LNHDA and CDR2 SQIVND (reference sequence). The CDR3 has 15 residues. Trimming stripped 3 bases from V and 0 bases from J, with 9 bases between. Here the CDR3 DNA reads TGTGCCAGTAGTATCGGACGCCGCTCTGGAAACACCATATATTTT. Its translation is CASSIGRRSGNTIYF.

This clonotype has a count of ten or more. The gene calls are TRBV29-1 and TRBJ2-7; D might be TRBD2 (6 bases). Germline loops: CDR1 SQVTM, CDR2 ANQGSEA. This CDR3 region has 13 residues. V gave up 0 bases and J gave up 6 bases, with 12 bases separating them. The DNA for the CDR3 is TGCAGCGTTGAAGAAAGGGCCGGGGGCGAGCAGTACTTC. Protein sequence: CSVEERAGGEQYF.

The CDR3 sequence: CASSSPGRVGFYEQYF. CDR3 DNA: TGTGCCAGCAGTTCCCCGGGGCGAGTAGGTTTCTACGAGCAGTACTTC. The rearrangement links TRBV27 to TRBJ2-7, with D perhaps given as TRBD1 or TRBD2 (5 bases each). Trimming cost V 4 bases and J 3 bases, with 19 bases left between them. Germline CDR1 reads MNHEY; CDR2 reads SMNVEV (reference sequence). The length of the CDR3 is 16 residues.

This clonotype was seen a few times. This chain's CDR3 is CASSAGTIYEQYF. The CDR3 DNA reads as TGTGCCAGTAGTGCAGGGACAATTTACGAGCAGTACTTC. J is TRBJ2-7 and V is TRBV19, with a weak D call TRBD1 (6 bases). The CDR3 has 13 residues. In germline, CDR1 is LNHDA, CDR2 SQIVND (reference sequence). The V end was cut by 5 bases, the J end by 4 bases, with 12 bases between.

To note about this clonotype: A much larger clone differs by one base, so this may be a read error. The rearrangement uses TRBV4-3 and TRBJ2-7; the D gene could be TRBD1 or TRBD2 (5 bases each). Germline values: CDR1 LGHNA, CDR2 YSLEER. This CDR3 spans 14 amino acids. The CDR3 DNA follows: TGCGCCAGCAGCGTCCGGGACCCCTCCTACGAGCAGCACTTC. Residues: CASSVRDPSYEQHF.